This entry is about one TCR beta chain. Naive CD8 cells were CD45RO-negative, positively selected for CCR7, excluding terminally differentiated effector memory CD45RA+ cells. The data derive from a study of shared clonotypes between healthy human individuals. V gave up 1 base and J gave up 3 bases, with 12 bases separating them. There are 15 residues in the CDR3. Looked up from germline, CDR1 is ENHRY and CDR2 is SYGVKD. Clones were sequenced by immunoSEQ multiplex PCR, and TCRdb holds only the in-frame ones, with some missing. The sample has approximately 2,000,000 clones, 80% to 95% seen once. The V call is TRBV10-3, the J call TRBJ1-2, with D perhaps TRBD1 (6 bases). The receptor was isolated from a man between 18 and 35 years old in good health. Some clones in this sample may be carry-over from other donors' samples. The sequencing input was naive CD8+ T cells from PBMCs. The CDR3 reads CAISEWGAEDYGYTF. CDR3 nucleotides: TGTGCCATCAGTGAGTGGGGGGCGGAAGACTATGGCTACACCTTC.